These 14 T cell receptor beta chains came from one sample sequenced in a study of CD8+ T cells in alopecia areata. Sequencing relied on a cDNA template that was reverse transcribed from extracted RNA. The assay was immunoSEQ multiplex PCR, and TCRdb's table has in-frame clones only and misses some. The sample carries more than 95,000 clones, around 38% recorded once. Sequenced: CD4+ T cells sorted from blood. These receptors were collected from a human donor with alopecia areata.

The chain couples TRBV19 to TRBJ2-1; the match to TRBD2 covers 11 bases. Germline CDR1 LNHDA, CDR2 SQIVND (reference sequence). The CDR3 spans 18 residues. V shed 8 bases and J 9 bases; nucleotides not matched to a gene: 21. The CDR3 protein is CASSPSRPPSGRRGEQFF. CDR3 in DNA: TGTGCCAGTTCCCCGAGCCGTCCCCCTAGCGGGAGGAGAGGTGAGCAGTTCTTC.

The chain combines TRBV19 with TRBJ1-5; no clear D. V gave up 7 bases and J gave up 0 bases, with 19 bases separating them. The CDR3 loop spans 17 amino acids. Per the germline V gene, CDR1 is LNHDA and CDR2 is SQIVND (reference sequence). CDR3 amino acids: CASTMGRALYSNQPQHF. The CDR3 nucleotides are TGTGCCAGTACTATGGGAAGGGCTCTATATAGCAATCAGCCCCAGCATTTT.

The V call is TRBV7-2, the J call TRBJ1-2, with no clear D. CDR1 is SGHTA and CDR2 is FQGNSA in the germline V gene. The CDR3 contains 11 residues. Trimming took 4 bases from V and 4 from J, leaving 4 bases between them. This CDR3 is CASSSLYGYTF. In DNA, the CDR3 is TGTGCCAGCAGCTCACTCTATGGCTACACCTTC.

This clone was seen only a few times. The rearrangement links TRBV25-1 to TRBJ1-6, with 9 bases identical to TRBD1. The length of the CDR3 is 15 residues. After removal of 6 bases from V and 7 bases from J, the junction contained 7 bases not matched to a gene. The V gene's germline CDR1 is MGHDK and CDR2 SYGVNS. CDR3 amino acids: CASRQGQGWNSPLHF. The CDR3 DNA sequence: TGTGCCAGCAGACAAGGACAGGGGTGGAATTCACCCCTCCACTTT.

This clone has more than one count but fewer than ten. The chain couples TRBV4-3 to TRBJ2-1, with TRBD1 matching 11 bases. V was pared by 4 bases and J by 9 bases, with 5 bases of the junction left unmatched. From germline, CDR1 is LGHNA and CDR2 YSLEER. The CDR3 is made up of 14 amino acids. CDR3 sequence: CASSPRTGGVEQFF. CDR3 nucleotide sequence: TGCGCCAGCAGCCCTCGGACAGGGGGCGTTGAGCAGTTCTTC.

The chain couples TRBV29-1 to TRBJ1-4, with unresolved D. CDR1 is SQVTM and CDR2 is ANQGSEA in the germline V gene. Trimming took off 5 bases at V and 2 bases at J, with 12 bases between the two ends. The CDR3 is 14 residues long. The CDR3 nucleotides read TGCAGCGTTCCAACTCCTCCGACTAATGAAAAACTGTTTTTT. This translates into CSVPTPPTNEKLFF.

In this sample, this clone turned up a few times. This chain connects TRBV15 to TRBJ2-1, with 8 bases matching TRBD2. In germline, CDR1 is LNHNV, CDR2 YYDKDF (reference sequence). This CDR3 comprises 17 residues. V lost 2 bases and J lost 8; bases outside the gene matches: 14. The CDR3 region has the DNA TGTGCCACCAGCAGATCAGTAGCTATACGGGGGGGCTATGAGCAGTTCTTC. This translates into CATSRSVAIRGGYEQFF.

This clone was seen many times. CDR3 nucleotides: TGTGCCAGCAGCTTAGAGCGTGCGGGGCTGTCCTACAATGAGCAGTTCTTC. Its translation is CASSLERAGLSYNEQFF. The rearrangement uses TRBV11-2 and TRBJ2-1; D possibly corresponds to TRBD2 (6 bases). Per germline, CDR1 SGHAT and CDR2 FQNNGV. This CDR3 has 17 residues. V was shortened by 0 bases and J by 1 base, with 13 bases between the two germline ends.

In its sample, this clone was seen a few times. The chain carries TRBV7-6 and TRBJ2-5; D is ambiguous. The CDR3 runs 17 residues. The ends were cut back, 1 base at V and 2 bases at J, with 17 bases in the middle. Germline CDR1 and CDR2: SGHVS and FNYEAQ. CDR3 nucleotides: TGTGCCAGCAGCTTAGGACAACACAAGTTAGTACAAGAGACCCAGTACTTC. Translated: CASSLGQHKLVQETQYF.

V is TRBV28 and J is TRBJ1-5; a possible D gene is TRBD1 (5 bases). The CDR3 is made up of 13 amino acids. Per the germline V gene, CDR1 is MDHEN and CDR2 is SYDVKM. V shed 4 bases and J shed 5 bases, with 9 bases lying between them. CDR3 coding DNA: TGTGCCAGCAGTTCCCCAGGGTATCAGCCCCAGCATTTT. Translating it yields CASSSPGYQPQHF.

This clone appeared a few times. The rearrangement joins TRBV28 to TRBJ2-7, with TRBD2 matching 9 bases. Germline V gene lookup returns CDR1 MDHEN and CDR2 SYDVKM. The length of the CDR3 is 14 residues. J gave up 5 bases and V 5 bases, and 7 bases lay outside the gene matches. The DNA of the CDR3 is TGTGCCAGCAGTGCCCCCGGGACTAGCCACGAGCAGTACTTC. It specifies CASSAPGTSHEQYF.

The J gene is TRBJ2-7, the V gene TRBV5-1, with 8 nucleotides matching TRBD1. The CDR3 length is 19 residues. V shed 0 bases, J shed 2 bases, and the junction held 16 bases outside the gene matches. Germline CDR1 is SGHRS and CDR2 is YFSETQ. In DNA, the CDR3 is TGCGCCAGCAGCTTGGAGTCCGCGGCAGGGGGCGCCTACCCCTACGAGCAGTACTTC. It codes for CASSLESAAGGAYPYEQYF.

This clone was found a few times. The chain couples TRBV2 to TRBJ2-3, with 7 nucleotides matching TRBD1. CDR3 length: 14 amino acids. The germline CDR1 and CDR2 sequences are SNHLY and FYNNEI. With V trimmed by 8 bases and J by 2 bases, 7 bases remained unmatched. CDR3 amino acids: CASLKTGHTDTQYF. Written as DNA, the CDR3 is TGTGCCAGCCTAAAGACAGGGCACACAGATACGCAGTATTTT.

This clone rates as medium-sized. The V and J genes are TRBV5-4 and TRBJ2-7, with unresolved D. Germline CDR1 and CDR2: SGHNT and YYREEE (reference sequence). Trimming stripped 2 bases from V and 5 bases from J, with 8 bases between. The CDR3 has 12 amino acids. The CDR3 DNA is TGTGCCAGCAGCTTTAGAACCCACGAGCAGTACTTC. Translation: CASSFRTHEQYF.